Listed here are 8 T cell receptor beta chains from one sample, sequenced in a study of blood T cell repertoires in COVID-19. Here immunoSEQ multiplex PCR was the method, and the copy in TCRdb shows in-frame clones only, minus some. The data show 150,000 to 160,000 clones, roughly 88% seen once. The sample was peripheral blood. These receptor sequences come from a man aged 55 to 70 with COVID-19, enrolled during active disease.

V usage is TRBV6-5 and J usage is TRBJ2-7; no definite D call. The CDR3 is 14 amino acids. Germline V CDR1 and CDR2: MNHEY, SVGAGI. Trimming removed 6 bases at V and 0 bases at J, with 12 bases between. This chain's CDR3 is CASSETRSSYEQYF. For the CDR3, the DNA is TGTGCCAGCAGCGAGACTCGAAGCTCCTACGAGCAGTACTTC.

This clone was seen more than once but under ten times. The J gene is TRBJ1-4, the V gene TRBV12-3 or TRBV12-4; maybe TRBD1 (6 bases). Trimming took off 3 bases at V and 7 bases at J, with 6 bases between the two ends. The CDR3 totals 12 residues. This chain's CDR3 is CASSFRGEKLFF. The CDR3 nucleotides read TGTGCCAGCAGTTTCAGGGGTGAAAAACTGTTTTTT.

This clone appeared a single time. The chain carries TRBV6-4 and TRBJ1-2; D gene unclear. Trimming removed 0 bases from V and 7 bases from J, with 12 bases in between. Per germline, CDR1 MRHNA and CDR2 SNTAGT. The CDR3 spans 14 residues. In nucleotides, the CDR3 is TGTGCCAGCAGTGACTCGGCGGGCTTGAGTGGCTACACCTTC. It yields the protein CASSDSAGLSGYTF.

The CDR3 coding sequence is TGTGCCAGCAGTGGCACTCGGGGGGGAACTAATGAAAAACTGTTTTTT. Its translation: CASSGTRGGTNEKLFF. This chain joins TRBV6-1 and TRBJ1-4, with D perhaps TRBD1 (5 bases). CDR1 MNHNS and CDR2 SASEGT come from the germline V gene. The V gene lost 4 bases and the J gene lost 1 base, with 13 bases spanning the gap. The CDR3 sequence is 16 residues long.

As to this clone: A junction end diverges from the germline sequence, so it may reflect a read error. Within the sample, other DNA sequences also encode this same CDR3. The chain is built from TRBV6-5 and TRBJ2-7; TRBD1 is a possible D gene (6 bases). This CDR3 contains 12 residues. The germline V gene has CDR1 MNHEY and CDR2 SVGAGI. CDR3 sequence reads: CASSQDRRYLLF. The DNA for the CDR3 is TGTGCCAGCAGCCAAGACAGGCGTTACCTGCTCTTC.

V usage is TRBV19 and J usage is TRBJ2-1; no reliable D call. CDR3 size: 15 residues. Looked up from germline, CDR1 is LNHDA and CDR2 is SQIVND (reference sequence). Trimming shortened V by 1 base and J by 14 bases, and 21 bases separated the two germline ends. Here the CDR3 reads CASSIGVFGGNREFF. DNA of the CDR3: TGTGCCAGTAGTATAGGTGTCTTTGGCGGCAATCGCGAGTTCTTC.

V gene TRBV6-5 combines with J gene TRBJ2-3, with 8 nucleotides matching TRBD2. Germline CDR1 reads MNHEY; CDR2 reads SVGAGI. Germline trimming cut 8 bases from V and 9 bases from J; bases unmatched to any gene: 13. This CDR3 has 14 residues. CDR3 coding DNA: TGTGCCAGCTTCAGGAACGGGAGGGCCGGAACGCAGTATTTT. Its protein is CASFRNGRAGTQYF.

The rearrangement links TRBV7-9 to TRBJ1-5; TRBD1 matches 9 bases. Per germline, CDR1 SEHNR and CDR2 FQNEAQ (reference sequence). The V gene end was trimmed by 5 bases and the J gene end by 4 bases; junction bases not matched to a gene: 6. This CDR3 has 15 amino acids. CDR3 region: CASSTSDRGNQPQHF. The CDR3 DNA reads as TGTGCCAGCAGCACTTCGGACAGGGGAAATCAGCCCCAGCATTTT.